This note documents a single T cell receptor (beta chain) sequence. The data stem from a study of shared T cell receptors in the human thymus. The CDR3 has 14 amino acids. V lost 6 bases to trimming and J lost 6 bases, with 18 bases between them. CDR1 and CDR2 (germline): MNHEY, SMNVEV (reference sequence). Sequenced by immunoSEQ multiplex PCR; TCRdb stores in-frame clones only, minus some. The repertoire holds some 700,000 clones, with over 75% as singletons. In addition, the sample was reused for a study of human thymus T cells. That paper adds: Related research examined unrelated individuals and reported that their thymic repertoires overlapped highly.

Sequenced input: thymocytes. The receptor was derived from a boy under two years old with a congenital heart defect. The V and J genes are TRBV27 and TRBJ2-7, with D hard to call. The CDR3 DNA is TGTGCCAGCAGGGCAGTATGGCCTCGATGCGAGCAGTACTTC. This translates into CASRAVWPRCEQYF.